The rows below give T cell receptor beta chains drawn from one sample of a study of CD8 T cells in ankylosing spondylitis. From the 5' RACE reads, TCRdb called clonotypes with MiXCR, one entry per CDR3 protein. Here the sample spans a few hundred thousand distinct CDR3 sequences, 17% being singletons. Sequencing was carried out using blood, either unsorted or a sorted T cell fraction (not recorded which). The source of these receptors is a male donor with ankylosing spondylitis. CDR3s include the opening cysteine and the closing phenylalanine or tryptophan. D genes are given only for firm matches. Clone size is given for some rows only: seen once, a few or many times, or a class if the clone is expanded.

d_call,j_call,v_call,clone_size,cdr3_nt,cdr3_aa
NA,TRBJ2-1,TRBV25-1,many,TGTGCCAGCAGTGAAGGGCTACGGGAGCAGTTCTTC,CASSEGLREQFF
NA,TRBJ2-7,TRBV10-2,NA,TGCGCCAGCAGCGCCCTTAGGGTCGAGCAGTACTTC,CASSALRVEQYF
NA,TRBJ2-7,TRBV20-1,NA,TGCAGTGCTAGAGATGTCGGTGGGGAGCAGTACTTC,CSARDVGGEQYF
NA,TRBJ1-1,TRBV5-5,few,TGTGCCAGCAGCTTGAATAGAGAAGCTTTCTTT,CASSLNREAFF
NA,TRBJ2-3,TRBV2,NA,TGTGCCAGCAGTGAGGCCAGCCTCACAGATACGCAGTATTTT,CASSEASLTDTQYF
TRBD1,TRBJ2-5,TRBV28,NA,TGTGCCAGCAGTCCCCGACAGGGGCGGGAGACCCAGTACTTC,CASSPRQGRETQYF
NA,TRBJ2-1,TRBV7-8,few,TGTGCCAGCAGGTACAGTACTAGTGGTGAGCAGTTCTTC,CASRYSTSGEQFF
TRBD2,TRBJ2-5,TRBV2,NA,TGTGCCAGCAGTTTATGGGGGGTAGCGGGGGAGACCCAGTACTTC,CASSLWGVAGETQYF
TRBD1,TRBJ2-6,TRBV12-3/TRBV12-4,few,TGTGCCAGCAGGACGGGACAGGGTTTAGCCGGGGCCAACGTCCTGACTTTC,CASRTGQGLAGANVLTF
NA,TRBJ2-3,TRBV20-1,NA,TGCAGTGCTAGAGACCCAGCGGAGGGCCACACAGATACGCAGTATTTT,CSARDPAEGHTDTQYF
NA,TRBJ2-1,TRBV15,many,TGTGCCACCAGCGGGCCCAGCGGAAAGTTTAATGAGCAGTTCTTC,CATSGPSGKFNEQFF
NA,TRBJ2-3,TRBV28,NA,TGTGCCAGCAGTTTTGTAGGGGCCCTAAGCACAGATACGCAGTATTTT,CASSFVGALSTDTQYF
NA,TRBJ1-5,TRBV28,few,TGTGCCAGCAGTTTAAGGGTTGCGAGCAATCAGCCCCAGCATTTT,CASSLRVASNQPQHF
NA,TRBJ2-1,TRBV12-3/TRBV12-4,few,TGTGCCAGCAGTTTACGACGGGAGCAGTTCTTC,CASSLRREQFF
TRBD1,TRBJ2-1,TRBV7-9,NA,TGTGCCAGCAGCTACACAGGGGTATTGGCTTACAATGAGCAGTTCTTC,CASSYTGVLAYNEQFF
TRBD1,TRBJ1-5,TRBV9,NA,TGTGCCAGCAGCGAACAGGGGCAGGGGAATCAGCCCCAGCATTTT,CASSEQGQGNQPQHF
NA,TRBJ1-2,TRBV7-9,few,TGTGCCAGCAGCTTAAGGGGGGATGGCTACACCTTC,CASSLRGDGYTF
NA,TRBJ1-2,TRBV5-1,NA,TGCGCCAGCAGCTTGATGGGCAGCGAGAACTATGGCTACACCTTC,CASSLMGSENYGYTF
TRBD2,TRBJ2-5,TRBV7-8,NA,TGTGCCAGCAGCCCCTACCGGGTGCTAGCGGGACTCGGGGAGACCCAGTACTTC,CASSPYRVLAGLGETQYF
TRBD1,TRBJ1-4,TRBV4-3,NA,TGCGCCAGCAGCCCCCAACAGGGGACTAATGAAAAACTGTTTTTT,CASSPQQGTNEKLFF
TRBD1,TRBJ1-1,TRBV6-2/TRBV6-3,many,TGTGCCAGCAGTCCCCGGGACAGGGGGCGAACATTGGAAGCTTTCTTT,CASSPRDRGRTLEAFF
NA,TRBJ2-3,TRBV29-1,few,TGCAGCGTATCCGGGGGCAGGGACACAGATACGCAGTATTTT,CSVSGGRDTDTQYF
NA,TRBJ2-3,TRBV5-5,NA,TGTGCCAGCAGCCACTACACAAGGAACCCAGATACGCAGTATTTT,CASSHYTRNPDTQYF
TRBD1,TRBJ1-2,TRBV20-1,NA,TGCAGTGCTCCTACAGGGGACTATGGCTACACCTTC,CSAPTGDYGYTF
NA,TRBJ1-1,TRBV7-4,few,TGTGCCGGATCCGAACCGAACACTGAAGCTTTCTTT,CAGSEPNTEAFF
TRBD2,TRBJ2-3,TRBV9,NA,TGTGCCAGCAGCGTAGAAGGCGGGAGGATGGATACGCAGTATTTT,CASSVEGGRMDTQYF
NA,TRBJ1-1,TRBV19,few,TGTGCCAGTAGTATCGAGCTGAACACTGAAGCTTTCTTT,CASSIELNTEAFF
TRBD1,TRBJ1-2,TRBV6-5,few,TGTGCCAGCAGTTACTCGGGACAGGGGAGCGTAGGCTACACCTTC,CASSYSGQGSVGYTF
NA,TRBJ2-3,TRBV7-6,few,TGTGCCAGCAGCTCCCAGGGGGGCCGCACAGATACGCAGTATTTT,CASSSQGGRTDTQYF
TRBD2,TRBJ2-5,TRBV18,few,TGTGCCAGCTCACCACCGGATTTTGCGGGAGTTCGGGAGACCCAGTACTTC,CASSPPDFAGVRETQYF
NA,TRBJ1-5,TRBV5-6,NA,TGTGCCAGCAGCTCAGGGACACCGGTAGGCCCCCAGCATTTT,CASSSGTPVGPQHF
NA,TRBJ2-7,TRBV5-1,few,TGCGCCAGCCAGGGCCAAAGCTCCTACGAGCAGTACTTC,CASQGQSSYEQYF
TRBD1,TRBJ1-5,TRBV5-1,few,TGCGCCAGCAGCCCCGGGGAAGTAGGGGGCTTTGGTCAGCCCCAGCATTTT,CASSPGEVGGFGQPQHF